Below, 9 T cell receptor beta chains from the same sample are listed, as sequenced in a study of blood T cell repertoires in COVID-19. Clones were sequenced by immunoSEQ multiplex PCR, and TCRdb holds only the in-frame ones, with some missing. This repertoire shows under 50,000 clones, 87% found once; its top ten account for 7% to 7.5%. Sequences were obtained from peripheral blood. Source of these receptors: a human donor in a cohort sampled during active COVID-19.

The CDR3 DNA is TGTGCCAGCAGCCAATGGGCTAGCGAAAGTGAGCAGTTCTTC. It codes for CASSQWASESEQFF. The V call is TRBV4-2, the J call TRBJ2-1; D is possibly TRBD2 (6 bases). The CDR3 is 14 residues long. V lost 2 bases and J 9 bases, leaving 14 bases between the germline ends. The germline V gene encodes CDR1 LGHNA and CDR2 YNFKEQ.

This clone is deemed medium-sized. The chain employs TRBV15 and TRBJ2-3, with a weak D call TRBD1 (6 bases). Per germline, CDR1 LNHNV and CDR2 YYDKDF (reference sequence). This CDR3 contains 16 residues. Trimming shortened V by 3 bases and J by 0 bases, and 13 bases separated the two germline ends. The CDR3 coding sequence is TGTGCCACCAGCAGGTCGGGACACCCAAGCACAGATACGCAGTATTTT. The encoded protein is CATSRSGHPSTDTQYF.

V and J are TRBV7-8 and TRBJ2-3; 12 bases fit TRBD2. The CDR3 extends over 16 amino acids. The germline V gene encodes CDR1 SGHVS and CDR2 FQNEAQ. J lost 2 bases, V lost 4 bases, and 4 bases had no gene match. CDR3 coding DNA: TGTGCCAGCAGCTCTCGACTAGCGGGGGCCACAGATACGCAGTATTTT. Its translation: CASSSRLAGATDTQYF. Using reference TRBV7-8 and TRBJ2-3 for the parts outside the CDR3, the full variable domain is GAGVSQSPRYKVAKRGQDVALRCDPISGHVSLFWYQQALGQGPEFLTYFQNEAQLDKSGLPSDRFFAERPEGSVSTLKIQRTQQEDSAVYLCASSSRLAGATDTQYFGPGTRLTVL.

V is TRBV4-1 and J is TRBJ2-7, with D perhaps TRBD2 (6 bases). The CDR3 has 15 residues. Germline V gene data show CDR1 as MGHRA and CDR2 as YSYEKL. V gave up 3 bases and J gave up 2 bases, with 14 bases separating them. The CDR3 DNA follows: TGCGCCAGCAGCCAGGAGGTAGCGGTCACCTACGAGCAGTACTTC. It codes for CASSQEVAVTYEQYF.

This clone was observed once. J is TRBJ1-1 and V is TRBV20-1; D ambiguous. With 0 bases removed from V and 8 bases from J, the gap between germline ends came to 7 bases. CDR1 DFQATT and CDR2 SNEGSKA come from the germline V gene (reference sequence). The CDR3 has 11 residues. CDR3 loop: CSARDPEEAFF. The CDR3 coding sequence is TGCAGTGCTAGAGATCCGGAGGAAGCTTTCTTT.

The rearrangement uses TRBV19 and TRBJ2-6, with 9 positions matching TRBD1. The CDR3 covers 19 residues. Germline V gene lookup returns CDR1 LNHDA and CDR2 SQIVND (reference sequence). V shed 4 bases, J shed 1 base, and the junction held 11 bases outside the gene matches. DNA for the CDR3: TGTGCCAGTAGTACCACAGGGGGCTTTGCCCTTTCTGGGGCCAACGTCCTGACTTTC. Translated, it gives CASSTTGGFALSGANVLTF.

The DNA of the CDR3 is TGTGCCAGCAGTTTATCGCGGGGGATAGGAGGCTACACCTTC. This codes for CASSLSRGIGGYTF. The chain is built from TRBV27 and TRBJ1-2; possible D gene TRBD1, 5 bases. V shed 0 bases and J shed 8 bases, with 13 bases lying between them. Germline CDR1 MNHEY, CDR2 SMNVEV (reference sequence). The CDR3 runs 14 residues.

The chain carries TRBV7-2 and TRBJ2-5; a weak D match, TRBD2 (7 bases). Germline assignment: CDR1 SGHTA and CDR2 FQGNSA. Trimming cost V 1 base and J 6 bases, with 15 bases left between them. The CDR3 length is 15 residues. The CDR3 loop reads CASSLGGRGGKTQYF. In DNA, the CDR3 is TGTGCCAGCAGCTTAGGCGGGAGAGGGGGAAAGACCCAGTACTTC.

This clone has a single count. The J gene is TRBJ2-2, the V gene TRBV27; 7 nucleotides agree with TRBD2. The germline gives CDR1 MNHEY, CDR2 SMNVEV (reference sequence). This CDR3 spans 15 amino acids. The trim removed 2 bases at V and 5 bases at J, leaving 5 bases unmatched. CDR3 amino acids: CASSLRGRDTGELFF. For the CDR3, the DNA is TGTGCCAGCAGTTTAAGAGGGAGGGATACCGGGGAGCTGTTTTTT.